A single sample gave rise to the 7 T cell receptor beta chains below, sequenced in a study of cytomegalovirus exposure and HLA in healthy donors (dated by TCRdb to the late 2010s). Libraries were made using the immunoSEQ multiplex PCR assay. As stored in TCRdb, this immuneACCESS dataset retains in-frame rearrangements with V and J assigned. A fraction of the clones does not appear; measured against another copy, unresolved V genes explain less than half of the discrepancy, and the remainder lacks a known reason. The sample has fewer than 200,000 clones on record, around nine tenths of them singletons. 2% to 2.5% of the sample is taken by the ten largest. Sequenced material: PBMCs. The receptor set was obtained from a woman under 30 in good health and CMV-seronegative.

The chain uses TRBV5-6 and TRBJ2-7, with TRBD2 matching 9 bases. V dropped 1 base and J dropped 4; count of bases not matched to a gene: 9. This CDR3 has 16 residues. The germline CDR1 and CDR2 sequences are SGHDT and YYEEEE. The CDR3 here is CASSLRVAGALYEQYF. CDR3 DNA sequence: TGTGCCAGCAGCTTGCGAGTAGCGGGGGCTCTGTACGAGCAGTACTTC. The variable domain in full, completed from reference TRBV5-6 and TRBJ2-7, reads DAGVTQSPTHLIKTRGQQVTLRCSPKSGHDTVSWYQQALGQGPQFIFQYYEEEERQRGNFPDRFSGHQFPNYSSELNVNALLLGDSALYLCASSLRVAGALYEQYFGPGTRLTVT.

The chain uses TRBV6-4 and TRBJ2-3; 9 bases map to TRBD2. V lost 3 bases and J lost 4; bases outside the gene matches: 8. The CDR3 has 16 residues. Per germline, CDR1 MRHNA and CDR2 SNTAGT. Here the CDR3 reads CASSEKVAGGADTQYF. The CDR3 DNA is TGTGCCAGCAGTGAAAAGGTTGCGGGAGGGGCAGATACGCAGTATTTT.

This clone showed up just a few times. The chain uses TRBV25-1 and TRBJ2-7; 7 bases are shared with TRBD2. The length of the CDR3 is 10 residues. Germline assignment: CDR1 MGHDK and CDR2 SYGVNS. V dropped 11 bases and J dropped 4; count of bases not matched to a gene: 2. CDR3 region: CARRGYEQYF. The CDR3 DNA is TGTGCCCGGCGGGGGTACGAGCAGTACTTC.

This chain joins TRBV4-1 and TRBJ2-7; possible D gene TRBD2, 6 bases. Germline CDR1 MGHRA, CDR2 YSYEKL. CDR3 length equals 15 residues. Trimming cost V 5 bases and J 2 bases, with 16 bases left between them. The CDR3 coding sequence is TGCGCCAGCAGCTTAAGCCGGGACTTTACCTACGAGCAGTACTTC. It yields the protein CASSLSRDFTYEQYF.

The CDR3 loop is CASSLPGLVNEQYF. The CDR3 DNA reads TGTGCCAGCAGCTTACCGGGACTAGTTAACGAGCAGTACTTC. V gene TRBV5-6 combines with J gene TRBJ2-7, with 8 bases aligning to TRBD2. CDR3 size: 14 residues. Germline V lookup: CDR1 SGHDT, CDR2 YYEEEE. Trimming removed 2 bases from V and 5 bases from J; junction bases left unmatched: 6.

The chain is built from TRBV7-2 and TRBJ1-2, with 10 positions matching TRBD1. CDR1 is SGHTA, CDR2 FQGNSA, per germline. The CDR3 spans 17 residues. Trimming took 3 bases from V and 6 from J; bases not matched to a gene: 13. CDR3 residues: CASSLLPGQGNRDGYTF. The CDR3 DNA is TGTGCCAGCAGCTTGCTTCCGGGACAGGGGAATCGGGATGGCTACACCTTC.

This clone has just one count. This chain joins TRBV7-2 and TRBJ2-1, with 11 bases identical to TRBD2. The CDR3 has 14 amino acids. Trimming at V came to 6 bases and at J to 6 bases, leaving 4 bases not matched to a gene. Germline-derived CDR1 and CDR2 are SGHTA and FQGNSA. The CDR3 loop is CASRAGTSGNEQFF. Here the CDR3 DNA reads TGTGCCAGCAGGGCCGGGACTAGCGGCAATGAGCAGTTCTTC.